The text below deals with one T cell receptor (beta chain). As yet, its antigen is unknown. With 4 bases removed from V and 2 bases from J, the gap between germline ends came to 14 bases. There are 15 residues in the CDR3. Germline CDR1 MNHNS, CDR2 SASEGT. These data are taken from a study of STAT3 mutations in large granular lymphocyte leukemia. On the study more broadly: Immunosuppressive therapy was given to more than half of T-LGLL patients.

Study observations and caveats: After therapy, about 35% of the 18 patients switched clonotypes, all new clones STAT3 wild type. In several patients, dominant TCR clone burden exceeded STAT3 mutant burden. In T-cell large granular lymphocyte leukemia, about half of patients showed multiple immunodominant subclonotypes. Treatment regimens differed across patients between samplings.

The repertoire was sequenced with immunoSEQ multiplex PCR; TCRdb's copy has only in-frame clones and lacks some. The sample consists of roughly 10,000 clones, approximately 90% of them appearing once. The clonotype originates from a man aged 55-75 years with T-cell large granular lymphocyte leukemia. Some clones in this sample may be carry-over from other donors' samples. The chain couples TRBV6-1 to TRBJ1-1, with a tentative D call TRBD1 (6 bases). The specimen sequenced was peripheral blood mononuclear cells. DNA for the CDR3: TGTGCCAGCAGTGGGGGTACAGGGCTTAACACTGAAGCTTTCTTT. It translates to CASSGGTGLNTEAFF.